The clone carrying this T cell receptor beta chain has more than one count but fewer than ten. This record comes from a study of identical twins. Using its own MiXCR run on the 5' RACE reads, TCRdb lists one record per CDR3 protein. The data show around 960,000 distinct CDR3 sequences, around 12% seen once. The J segment lost 8 bases and the V segment lost 4 bases, leaving 14 bases of the junction unmatched. Germline V gene sequence: CDR1 KGHDR, CDR2 SFDVKD. The CDR3 is 16 amino acids. This same sample was also taken into another study, of yellow fever vaccine responses in identical twins.

The chain recombines TRBV24-1 with TRBJ1-2; TRBD1 aligns across 8 bases. This TCR was sampled from a woman aged 18-29 years in good health. Sequencing used PBMCs. The chain's CDR3 is CATSDPGQGGFYGYTF. The CDR3 nucleotides are TGTGCCACCAGTGACCCCGGACAGGGAGGATTCTACGGCTACACCTTC.